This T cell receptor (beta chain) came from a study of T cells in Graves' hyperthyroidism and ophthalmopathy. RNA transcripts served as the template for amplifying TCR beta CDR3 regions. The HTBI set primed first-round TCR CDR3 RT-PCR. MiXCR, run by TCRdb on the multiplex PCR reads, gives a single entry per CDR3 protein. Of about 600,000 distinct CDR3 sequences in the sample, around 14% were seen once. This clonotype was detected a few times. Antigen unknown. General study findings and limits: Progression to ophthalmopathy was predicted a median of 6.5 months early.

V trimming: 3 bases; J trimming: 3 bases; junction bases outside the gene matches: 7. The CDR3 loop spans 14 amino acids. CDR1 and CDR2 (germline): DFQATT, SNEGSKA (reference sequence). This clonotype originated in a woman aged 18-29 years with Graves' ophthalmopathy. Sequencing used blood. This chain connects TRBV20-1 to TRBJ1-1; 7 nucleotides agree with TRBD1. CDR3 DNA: TGCAGTGCTAGGGTACAGGGGAGGGACACTGAAGCTTTCTTT. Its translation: CSARVQGRDTEAFF.